The sample holds one count of the clone carrying this T cell receptor (beta chain). Its antigen is not identified. The data belong to a study of a mutant IDH1 vaccine in newly diagnosed glioma. Overall study findings and caveats: Pseudoprogression appears to have had no connection to changes in top peripheral T cell clonotypes.

The germline CDR1 and CDR2 sequences are MNHNS and SASEGT. CDR3 length: 13 amino acids. The J segment lost 0 bases and the V segment lost 9 bases, leaving 2 bases of the junction unmatched. Generated by immunoSEQ multiplex PCR, the TCRdb table keeps only in-frame clones and is missing some. The table has around 52,000 clones, 60% to 85% seen once; the top ten hold 12%. Time point defined: week 35, safety follow-up. Vaccination comprised doses that each held 300 ug of mutant IDH1 20-mer peptide, plus topical imiquimod. This TCR came from a man in his forties with glioma. The material was PBMCs, obtained from a glioma patient whose treatment included an IDH1 peptide vaccine. This rearrangement joins TRBV6-1 to TRBJ2-4, with 7 bases lining up with TRBD1. The CDR3 sequence: CASTGEAKNIQYF. The CDR3 DNA sequence: TGTGCCAGTACAGGGGAAGCCAAAAACATTCAGTACTTC.